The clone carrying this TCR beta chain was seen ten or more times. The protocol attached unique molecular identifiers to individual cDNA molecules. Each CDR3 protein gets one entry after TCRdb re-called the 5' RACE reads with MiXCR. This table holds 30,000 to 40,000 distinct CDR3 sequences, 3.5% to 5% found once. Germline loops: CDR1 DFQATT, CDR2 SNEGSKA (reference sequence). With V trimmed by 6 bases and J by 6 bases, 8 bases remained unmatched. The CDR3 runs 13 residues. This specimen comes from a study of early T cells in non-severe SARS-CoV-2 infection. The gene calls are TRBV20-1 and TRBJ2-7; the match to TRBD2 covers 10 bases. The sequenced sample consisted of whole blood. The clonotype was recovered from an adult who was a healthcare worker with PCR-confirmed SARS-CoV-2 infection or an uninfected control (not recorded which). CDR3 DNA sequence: TGCAGTGCAGCCAGGAGACTAGCGGGCGAGCAGTACTTC. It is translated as CSAARRLAGEQYF.